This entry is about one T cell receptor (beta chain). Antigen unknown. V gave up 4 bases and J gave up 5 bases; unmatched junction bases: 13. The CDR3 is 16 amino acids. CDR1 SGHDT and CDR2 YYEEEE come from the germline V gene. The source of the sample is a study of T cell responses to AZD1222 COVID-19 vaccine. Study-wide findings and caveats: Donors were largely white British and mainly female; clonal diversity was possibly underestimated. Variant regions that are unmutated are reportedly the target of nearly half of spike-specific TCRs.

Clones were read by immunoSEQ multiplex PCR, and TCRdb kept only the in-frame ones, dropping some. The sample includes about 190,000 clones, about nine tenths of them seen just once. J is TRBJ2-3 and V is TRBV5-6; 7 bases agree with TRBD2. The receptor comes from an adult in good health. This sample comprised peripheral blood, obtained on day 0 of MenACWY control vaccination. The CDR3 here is CASSLGLGAKGDTQYF. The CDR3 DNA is TGTGCCAGCAGCCTAGGACTAGGGGCGAAGGGAGATACGCAGTATTTT. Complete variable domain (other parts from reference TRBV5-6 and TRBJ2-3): DAGVTQSPTHLIKTRGQQVTLRCSPKSGHDTVSWYQQALGQGPQFIFQYYEEEERQRGNFPDRFSGHQFPNYSSELNVNALLLGDSALYLCASSLGLGAKGDTQYFGPGTRLTVL.